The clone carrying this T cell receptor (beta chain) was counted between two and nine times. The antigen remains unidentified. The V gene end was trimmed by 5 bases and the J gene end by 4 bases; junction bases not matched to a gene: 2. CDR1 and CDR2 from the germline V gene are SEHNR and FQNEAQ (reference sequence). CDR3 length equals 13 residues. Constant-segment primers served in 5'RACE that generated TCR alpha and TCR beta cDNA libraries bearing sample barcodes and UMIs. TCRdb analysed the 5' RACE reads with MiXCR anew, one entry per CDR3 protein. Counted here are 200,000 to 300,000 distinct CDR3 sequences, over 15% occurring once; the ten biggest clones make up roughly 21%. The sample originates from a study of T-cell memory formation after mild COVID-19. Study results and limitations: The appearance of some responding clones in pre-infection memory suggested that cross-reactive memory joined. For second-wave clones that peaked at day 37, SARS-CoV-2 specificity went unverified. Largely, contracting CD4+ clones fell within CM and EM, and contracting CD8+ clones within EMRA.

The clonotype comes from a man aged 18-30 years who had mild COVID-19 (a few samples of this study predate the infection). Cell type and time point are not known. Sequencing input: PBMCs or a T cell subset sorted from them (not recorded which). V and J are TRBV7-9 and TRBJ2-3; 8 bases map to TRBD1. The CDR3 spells CASSVQGADTQYF. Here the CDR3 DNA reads TGTGCCAGCAGCGTACAGGGGGCAGATACGCAGTATTTT.